These 24 T cell receptor beta chains originate from one sample sequenced in a study of a mutant IDH1 vaccine in newly diagnosed glioma. Assay used: immunoSEQ multiplex PCR; TCRdb lists only in-frame clones, some missing. The top ten hold about 0.6% of the sample, which has approximately 76,000 clones, roughly 90% seen once. Which antigens these TCRs recognize remains unknown. Sample time point: week 5, during vaccination. All doses held 300 ug of mutant IDH1 20-mer peptide, with topical imiquimod. Specimen: PBMCs, collected from a glioma patient whose treatment included an IDH1 peptide vaccine. These receptors all come from a woman aged 50 to 60 with glioma.

This clone is a singleton in its sample. The CDR3 loop is CASSDRAQFF. The DNA for the CDR3 is TGTGCCAGCAGCGACCGGGCGCAGTTCTTC. This chain uses TRBV28 with TRBJ2-1; no definite D call. The CDR3 spans 10 residues. The germline CDR1 and CDR2 sequences are MDHEN and SYDVKM. V gave up 6 bases and J gave up 12 bases, with 9 bases separating them.

This clone was observed a single time. The genes are TRBV9 and TRBJ2-7; D possibly corresponds to TRBD1 (6 bases). The CDR3 spans 16 residues. V lost 0 bases and J 3 bases, leaving 16 bases between the germline ends. The germline gives CDR1 SGDLS, CDR2 YYNGEE. The CDR3 reads CASSVEPTGSRYEQYF. DNA for the CDR3: TGTGCCAGCAGCGTAGAACCTACAGGGTCTCGCTACGAGCAGTACTTC.

The rearrangement joins TRBV4-1 to TRBJ1-5, with TRBD1 as a possible D gene (5 bases). The germline gives CDR1 MGHRA, CDR2 YSYEKL. The CDR3 consists of 19 residues. V was clipped by 1 base and J by 0 bases, with 19 bases between them. CDR3 nucleotide sequence: TGCGCCAGCAGCCAAGCCATTAGAACAGGTTCCTATAGCAATCAGCCCCAGCATTTT. This codes for CASSQAIRTGSYSNQPQHF.

The gene calls are TRBV5-1 and TRBJ1-6, with 7 bases aligning to TRBD1. This CDR3 is built from 15 residues. Germline assignment: CDR1 SGHRS and CDR2 YFSETQ. Trimming at V came to 0 bases and at J to 5 bases, leaving 2 bases not matched to a gene. Here the CDR3 DNA reads TGCGCCAGCAGCTTGGACAGGGGAAATAATTCACCCCTCCACTTT. It specifies CASSLDRGNNSPLHF. Drawing the rest from reference TRBV5-1 and TRBJ1-6, the complete variable domain is KAGVTQTPRYLIKTRGQQVTLSCSPISGHRSVSWYQQTPGQGLQFLFEYFSETQRNKGNFPGRFSGRQFSNSRSEMNVSTLELGDSALYLCASSLDRGNNSPLHFGNGTRLTVT.

The V gene is TRBV25-1, the J gene TRBJ2-3, with 8 bases fitting TRBD2. Germline lookup yields CDR1 MGHDK and CDR2 SYGVNS. The CDR3 has 15 residues. Unmatched junction bases numbered 7, after V lost 2 bases and J lost 6 bases. The CDR3 reads CASSEGGLVADTQYF. Here the CDR3 DNA reads TGTGCCAGCAGTGAAGGGGGACTAGTTGCCGATACGCAGTATTTT.

The V and J genes are TRBV6-1 and TRBJ2-4; D gene uncertain. Trimming cost V 1 base and J 7 bases, with 8 bases left between them. The germline CDR1 and CDR2 sequences are MNHNS and SASEGT. The CDR3 spans 13 residues. The CDR3 protein is CASSEVVDNIQYF. The CDR3 DNA reads TGTGCCAGCAGTGAAGTCGTGGATAACATTCAGTACTTC.

The V call is TRBV5-1, the J call TRBJ2-1, with no clear D. CDR1 and CDR2 from the germline V gene are SGHRS and YFSETQ. The CDR3 has 15 amino acids. V was trimmed by 2 bases and J by 9 bases, leaving 18 bases between them. The DNA for the CDR3 is TGCGCCAGCAGCTTAACAACTGAGGCTTCGGGTGAGCAGTTCTTC. Amino acids: CASSLTTEASGEQFF.

This clone was seen a single time. This chain uses TRBV7-9 with TRBJ1-6; a possible D gene is TRBD1 (6 bases). The CDR3 spans 14 residues. The V and J ends lost 8 bases and 8 bases respectively, with 16 bases between them. Germline CDR1 reads SEHNR; CDR2 reads FQNEAQ (reference sequence). The chain's CDR3 is CASVTGNTDSPLHF. CDR3 in DNA: TGTGCCAGCGTCACAGGGAACACTGATTCACCCCTCCACTTT.

The gene calls are TRBV30 and TRBJ2-3; D gene ambiguous. Between the trimmed V and J ends, which lost 2 bases and 7 bases, there was a span of 10 bases. The length of the CDR3 is 12 residues. Looked up from germline, CDR1 is GTSNPN and CDR2 is SVGIG (reference sequence). This CDR3 is CAWSPLGNTQYF. DNA for the CDR3: TGTGCCTGGAGTCCCCTGGGGAATACGCAGTATTTT.

This clone was picked up one time. The chain is built from TRBV7-9 and TRBJ1-2; D call uncertain. V dropped 1 base and J dropped 0 bases, with 6 bases sitting between them. The CDR3 sequence is 14 residues long. The germline CDR1 and CDR2 sequences are SEHNR and FQNEAQ (reference sequence). The CDR3 DNA reads TGTGCCAGCAGCTTAGGGGGAGCTAACTATGGCTACACCTTC. It codes for CASSLGGANYGYTF.

This sequence joins TRBV15 and TRBJ1-4, with 7 bases matching TRBD1. CDR1 and CDR2 (germline): LNHNV, YYDKDF (reference sequence). CDR3 length: 16 residues. Trimming at V came to 0 bases and at J to 5 bases, leaving 6 bases not matched to a gene. The CDR3 coding sequence is TGTGCCACCAGCAGAGATCAAGGGGGCGCGAATGAAAAACTGTTTTTT. As protein: CATSRDQGGANEKLFF.

The chain has TRBV2 and TRBJ2-3, with 13 bases matching TRBD2. Germline values: CDR1 SNHLY, CDR2 FYNNEI. Losses at the gene ends were 6 bases for V and 3 bases for J; bases not matched to a gene: 3. The CDR3 has 15 amino acids. CDR3 nucleotides: TGTGCCAGCAGGAGGACTAGCGGGAGAACAGATACGCAGTATTTT. It yields the protein CASRRTSGRTDTQYF.

The chain is built from TRBV5-1 and TRBJ2-1; TRBD2 matches at 13 bases. Germline-derived CDR1 and CDR2 are SGHRS and YFSETQ. The trim removed 3 bases at V and 7 bases at J, leaving 4 bases unmatched. The CDR3 loop spans 15 amino acids. This CDR3 reads CASSSGTSGKNEQFF. The CDR3 region has the DNA TGCGCCAGCAGCTCCGGGACTAGCGGGAAGAATGAGCAGTTCTTC.

The chain's CDR3 is CASSSSGRPYNEQFF. CDR3 in DNA: TGCGCCAGCAGCTCTAGCGGGAGACCCTACAATGAGCAGTTCTTC. The rearrangement links TRBV5-1 to TRBJ2-1, with 10 bases lining up with TRBD2. The CDR3 is 15 residues long. Losses at the gene ends were 3 bases for V and 2 bases for J; bases not matched to a gene: 2. The germline CDR1 and CDR2 sequences are SGHRS and YFSETQ.

CDR3 region: CSVEGGWNEQYF. CDR3 DNA sequence: TGCAGCGTTGAGGGAGGCTGGAACGAGCAGTACTTC. This chain links TRBV29-1 with TRBJ2-7; TRBD2 is a possible D gene (6 bases). The CDR3 consists of 12 residues. Trimming pared 3 bases from V and 5 bases from J, leaving 11 bases between. CDR1 and CDR2 from the germline V gene are SQVTM and ANQGSEA.

The rearrangement uses TRBV6-6 and TRBJ1-4; 8 bases are a match to TRBD1. J lost 7 bases, V lost 11 bases, and 9 bases had no gene match. CDR3 length: 13 amino acids. Germline CDR1 reads MNHNY; CDR2 reads SVGAGI (reference sequence). The CDR3 coding sequence is TGTGCCGTCGAACAGGGGGTCTCTGAAAAACTGTTTTTT. It translates to CAVEQGVSEKLFF.

The chain recombines TRBV6-5 with TRBJ1-5, with 7 bases lining up with TRBD1. J gave up 9 bases and V 4 bases, and 15 bases lay outside the gene matches. The CDR3 sequence is 16 residues long. Germline CDR1 and CDR2: MNHEY and SVGAGI. CDR3 coding DNA: TGTGCCAGCAGTTCCACCCGGGACAGTTTAAAGTGGCCCCAGCATTTT. The encoded protein is CASSSTRDSLKWPQHF.

The chain carries TRBV18 and TRBJ2-5; D not resolved. The V end was cut by 5 bases, the J end by 0 bases, with 4 bases between. CDR1 is KGHSH, CDR2 LQKENI, per germline. This CDR3 has 12 residues. CDR3 region: CASSSYQETQYF. The CDR3 DNA follows: TGTGCCAGCTCATCGTACCAAGAGACCCAGTACTTC.

This chain uses TRBV7-2 with TRBJ2-1, with 12 bases lining up with TRBD2. This CDR3 is built from 17 residues. In germline, CDR1 is SGHTA, CDR2 FQGNSA. V lost 3 bases, J lost 9 bases, and 12 bases stayed unmatched. CDR3 sequence reads: CASSLTTSGSVRGEQFF. DNA for the CDR3: TGTGCCAGCAGCTTGACGACTAGCGGGAGTGTAAGGGGTGAGCAGTTCTTC.

The chain employs TRBV30 and TRBJ1-1; 10 nucleotides align to TRBD1. This CDR3 spans 14 amino acids. Trimming took 1 base from V and 4 from J; bases not matched to a gene: 3. Germline CDR1 and CDR2: GTSNPN and SVGIG (reference sequence). Here the CDR3 reads CAWSGDRGTTEAFF. CDR3 nucleotide sequence: TGTGCCTGGAGTGGGGACAGGGGAACCACTGAAGCTTTCTTT.

A word on this clone: The junction does not match germline at one end; this may be a read error. V usage is TRBV7-9 and J usage is TRBJ2-5, with a tentative D call TRBD1 (5 bases). The CDR3 totals 15 residues. In germline, CDR1 is SEHNR, CDR2 FQNEAQ (reference sequence). This chain's CDR3 is CASSLLTAVQGTQYF. In DNA form, the CDR3 reads TGTGCCAGCAGCTTGCTGACAGCCGTCCAAGGGACCCAGTACTTC.

The gene calls are TRBV28 and TRBJ1-6; a weak D match, TRBD1 (6 bases). The CDR3 sequence is 13 residues long. Looked up from germline, CDR1 is MDHEN and CDR2 is SYDVKM. V lost 6 bases to trimming and J lost 9 bases, with 12 bases between them. The CDR3 coding sequence is TGTGCCAGCAGCGGACAGATAGGTTCACCCCTCCACTTT. Translating gives CASSGQIGSPLHF.

The chain couples TRBV9 to TRBJ2-3, with TRBD2 matching 9 bases. The germline gives CDR1 SGDLS, CDR2 YYNGEE. The CDR3 runs to 16 residues. The ends lost 1 base at V and 2 bases at J; junction bases unmatched: 5. The CDR3, as DNA: TGTGCCAGCAGCGTAATGGGACTAGCCCTCACAGATACGCAGTATTTT. This gives the protein CASSVMGLALTDTQYF.

This chain joins TRBV5-1 and TRBJ2-1, with TRBD2 identical over 10 bases. J lost 3 bases, V lost 4 bases, and 4 bases had no gene match. Looked up from germline, CDR1 is SGHRS and CDR2 is YFSETQ. The CDR3 spans 15 residues. DNA of the CDR3: TGCGCCAGCAGCAGGGGACTAGCGTTCTACAATGAGCAGTTCTTC. This codes for CASSRGLAFYNEQFF.